A single sample gave rise to the 22 T cell receptor beta chains below, sequenced in a study of T cell responses to AZD1222 COVID-19 vaccine. The assay was immunoSEQ multiplex PCR, and TCRdb's table has in-frame clones only and misses some. The sample has tens of thousands of clones; approximately 85% are singletons. The specimen comprised peripheral blood, sampled 28 days after the second AZD1222 dose. These receptors all come from an adult who received the AZD1222 COVID-19 vaccine.

This clone was observed a single time. V gene TRBV19 combines with J gene TRBJ1-6; D may be TRBD1 (5 bases). Germline V CDR1 and CDR2: LNHDA, SQIVND (reference sequence). CDR3 size: 15 residues. Trimming took 6 bases from V and 8 from J, leaving 17 bases between them. CDR3 sequence reads: CASSDEGTVYSPLHF. In nucleotides, the CDR3 is TGTGCCAGTAGCGATGAAGGGACGGTCTATTCACCCCTCCACTTT.

The chain joins TRBV27 to TRBJ2-3; D not certain. V lost 7 bases and J 2 bases, leaving 4 bases between the germline ends. Germline CDR1 reads MNHEY; CDR2 reads SMNVEV (reference sequence). The CDR3 runs 11 residues. CDR3 in amino acids: CASITTDTQYF. The CDR3 DNA sequence: TGTGCCAGCATCACCACAGATACGCAGTATTTT.

J is TRBJ1-2 and V is TRBV4-2; tentatively, D is TRBD1 (5 bases). V lost 0 bases to trimming and J lost 8 bases, with 19 bases between them. The CDR3 has 16 amino acids. Germline values: CDR1 LGHNA, CDR2 YNFKEQ. CDR3 residues: CASSQEGQGTGRGYTF. The CDR3 bases are TGTGCCAGCAGCCAAGAGGGGCAGGGAACCGGGCGCGGCTACACCTTC.

J is TRBJ2-1 and V is TRBV28; 8 bases match TRBD1. The junction had 11 bases not matched to a gene; V was cut back by 6 bases and J by 7 bases. The CDR3 is 15 residues long. The germline CDR1 and CDR2 sequences are MDHEN and SYDVKM. The CDR3 coding sequence is TGTGCCAGCAGCAACCCTTGGACAGGGCAAAATGAGCAGTTCTTC. Translated, it gives CASSNPWTGQNEQFF.

The rearrangement links TRBV29-1 to TRBJ1-5, with D unclear. The CDR3 contains 12 residues. V gave up 6 bases and J gave up 4 bases, with 10 bases separating them. Germline assignment: CDR1 SQVTM and CDR2 ANQGSEA. The CDR3 nucleotides are TGCAGCGTACAAATGGGGAATCAGCCCCAGCATTTT. This codes for CSVQMGNQPQHF.

This chain joins TRBV5-6 and TRBJ1-2, with D hard to call. Germline CDR1 reads SGHDT; CDR2 reads YYEEEE. This CDR3 has 12 amino acids. Deletions cut 3 bases from V and 5 bases from J, with 8 bases between. Here the CDR3 DNA reads TGTGCCAGCAGCTACAGTGGATATGGCTACACCTTC. As protein: CASSYSGYGYTF.

The V call is TRBV15, the J call TRBJ2-7, with a weak D call TRBD2 (5 bases). The CDR3 extends over 15 amino acids. Per the germline V gene, CDR1 is LNHNV and CDR2 is YYDKDF (reference sequence). V dropped 0 bases and J dropped 5 bases, with 14 bases sitting between them. For the CDR3, the DNA is TGTGCCACCAGCAGAGATGCGGGTGTCAGCCACGAGCAGTACTTC. Its protein is CATSRDAGVSHEQYF.

The CDR3 coding sequence is TGTGCCATCGGCTACACAGGGCCAAGCTCCTACGAGCAGTACGTC. This translates into CAIGYTGPSSYEQYV. The chain uses TRBV10-3 and TRBJ2-7, with D perhaps TRBD1 (6 bases). The germline CDR1 and CDR2 sequences are ENHRY and SYGVKD. V was trimmed by 8 bases and J by 0 bases, leaving 17 bases between them. This CDR3 is 15 amino acids long.

CDR3 loop: CASSLGDRRGEQFF. In DNA form, the CDR3 reads TGCGCCAGCAGCTTGGGGGACCGAAGGGGAGAGCAGTTCTTC. This rearrangement joins TRBV5-1 to TRBJ2-1; D tentatively reads TRBD1 or TRBD2 (5 bases each). V lost 0 bases to trimming and J lost 10 bases, with 14 bases between them. The germline V gene encodes CDR1 SGHRS and CDR2 YFSETQ. The CDR3 loop spans 14 amino acids.

This clone appeared once. This chain's CDR3 is CASSKVPGGHEQYF. The CDR3 nucleotides read TGTGCCAGCAGCAAAGTGCCAGGGGGGCACGAGCAGTACTTC. V and J are TRBV21-1 and TRBJ2-7; TRBD1 is taken as the D call from the table, unchecked against the DNA. TRBV21-1 is termed a pseudogene. This CDR3 is built from 14 residues.

The chain links TRBV5-1 to TRBJ1-1, with 11 bases identical to TRBD1. V trimming: 4 bases; J trimming: 4 bases; junction bases outside the gene matches: 6. Germline V gives CDR1 SGHRS, CDR2 YFSETQ. This CDR3 is built from 15 residues. For the CDR3, the DNA is TGCGCCAGCAGCCTGGGACAGGGGGGAGTCACTGAAGCTTTCTTT. Its protein is CASSLGQGGVTEAFF.

V usage is TRBV12-3 or TRBV12-4 and J usage is TRBJ1-2; unclear D gene. V shed 3 bases and J shed 4 bases, with 9 bases lying between them. The length of the CDR3 is 13 residues. CDR3 amino acids: CASSFFDGYGYTF. CDR3 bases: TGTGCCAGCAGTTTTTTTGATGGCTATGGCTACACCTTC.

This clone has a handful of counts. The DNA for the CDR3 is TGTGCCAGCAGAACTAGCGGGGGCCAAGAGGTCAGAGGTGAGCAGTTCTTC. Amino acids: CASRTSGGQEVRGEQFF. The rearrangement uses TRBV28 and TRBJ2-1; 11 bases fit TRBD2. Looked up from germline, CDR1 is MDHEN and CDR2 is SYDVKM. The CDR3 sequence is 17 residues long. With V trimmed by 6 bases and J by 9 bases, 16 bases remained unmatched.

The rearrangement links TRBV29-1 to TRBJ1-2; D uncertain. This CDR3 spans 14 amino acids. CDR1 SQVTM and CDR2 ANQGSEA come from the germline V gene. V was trimmed by 5 bases and J by 4 bases, leaving 17 bases between them. The chain's CDR3 is CSVLRDSEAYGYTF. In nucleotides, the CDR3 is TGCAGCGTTCTTCGAGACTCCGAGGCCTATGGCTACACCTTC.

The V and J genes are TRBV10-3 and TRBJ2-4; D may be TRBD1 or TRBD2 (5 bases each). The CDR3 totals 14 residues. Deletions cut 0 bases from V and 7 bases from J, with 10 bases between. From germline, CDR1 is ENHRY and CDR2 SYGVKD. CDR3 DNA: TGTGCCATCAGTGAGTCAGTGGGGACCAACATTCAGTACTTC. Residues: CAISESVGTNIQYF.

This chain links TRBV5-1 with TRBJ1-1; TRBD1 matches 7 bases. With V trimmed by 7 bases and J by 10 bases, 13 bases remained unmatched. The CDR3 loop spans 13 amino acids. The germline CDR1 and CDR2 sequences are SGHRS and YFSETQ. CDR3 protein: CASLDREEGVAFF. The CDR3 nucleotides are TGCGCCAGCCTTGACAGGGAGGAGGGGGTAGCTTTCTTT.

The CDR3 sequence: CASSLSGTGQPQHF. CDR3 coding DNA: TGTGCCAGCAGCTTGTCCGGGACAGGGCAGCCCCAGCATTTT. The J gene is TRBJ1-5, the V gene TRBV11-3, with TRBD1 matching 9 bases. Germline V gene sequence: CDR1 SGHNT, CDR2 YENEEA. The junction had 4 bases not matched to a gene; V was cut back by 3 bases and J by 7 bases. The CDR3 spans 14 residues.

V usage is TRBV5-1 and J usage is TRBJ1-6; 8 positions agree with TRBD1. Losses at the gene ends were 0 bases for V and 7 bases for J; bases not matched to a gene: 6. CDR1 is SGHRS, CDR2 YFSETQ, per germline. The CDR3 consists of 16 residues. CDR3 region: CASSLEPTGGNSPLHF. The CDR3 DNA sequence: TGCGCCAGCAGCTTGGAACCTACAGGGGGGAATTCACCCCTCCACTTT.

The genes are TRBV20-1 and TRBJ2-5, with no clear D. The V gene lost 6 bases and the J gene lost 1 base, with 0 bases spanning the gap. The germline CDR1 and CDR2 sequences are DFQATT and SNEGSKA (reference sequence). This CDR3 region has 9 residues. The CDR3 DNA reads as TGCAGTGCCCAAGAGACCCAGTACTTC. Its translation: CSAQETQYF.

The chain combines TRBV9 with TRBJ2-3, with no clear D. The CDR3 sequence is 16 residues long. Germline V gene lookup returns CDR1 SGDLS and CDR2 YYNGEE. Trimming cost V 0 bases and J 2 bases, with 13 bases left between them. DNA of the CDR3: TGTGCCAGCAGCGTAGCCCCGCATCTGGACACAGATACGCAGTATTTT. Translation: CASSVAPHLDTDTQYF.

The genes are TRBV14 and TRBJ2-1; tentatively, D is TRBD1 (6 bases). CDR1 is SGHDN and CDR2 is FVKESK in the germline V gene. The CDR3 runs to 15 residues. V was trimmed by 0 bases and J by 3 bases, leaving 9 bases between them. CDR3 residues: CASSQELDSYNEQFF. In DNA, the CDR3 is TGTGCCAGCAGCCAAGAACTGGACAGCTACAATGAGCAGTTCTTC.

The chain employs TRBV30 and TRBJ1-6; D perhaps matches TRBD1 (6 bases). CDR1 and CDR2 from the germline V gene are GTSNPN and SVGIG (reference sequence). V dropped 0 bases and J dropped 0 bases, with 15 bases sitting between them. The CDR3 contains 18 residues. CDR3 sequence reads: CAWSVKSGASSYNSPLHF. CDR3 DNA sequence: TGTGCCTGGAGTGTCAAATCGGGGGCAAGCTCCTATAATTCACCCCTCCACTTT.